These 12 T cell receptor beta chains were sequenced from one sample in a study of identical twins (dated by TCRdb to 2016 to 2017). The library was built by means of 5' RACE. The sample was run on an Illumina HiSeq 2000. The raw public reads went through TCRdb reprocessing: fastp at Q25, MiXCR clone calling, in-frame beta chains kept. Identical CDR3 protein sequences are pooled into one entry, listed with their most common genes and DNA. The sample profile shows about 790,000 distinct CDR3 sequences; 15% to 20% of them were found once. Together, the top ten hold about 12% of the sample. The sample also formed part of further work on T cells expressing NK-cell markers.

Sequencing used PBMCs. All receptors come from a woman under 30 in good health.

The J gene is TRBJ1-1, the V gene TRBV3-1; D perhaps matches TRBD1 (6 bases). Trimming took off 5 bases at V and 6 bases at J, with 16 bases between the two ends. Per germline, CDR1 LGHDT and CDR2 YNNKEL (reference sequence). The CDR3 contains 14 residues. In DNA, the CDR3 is TGTGCCAGCAGCTTGGGGGCGGGGAGAGCTGAAGCTTTCTTT. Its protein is CASSLGAGRAEAFF.

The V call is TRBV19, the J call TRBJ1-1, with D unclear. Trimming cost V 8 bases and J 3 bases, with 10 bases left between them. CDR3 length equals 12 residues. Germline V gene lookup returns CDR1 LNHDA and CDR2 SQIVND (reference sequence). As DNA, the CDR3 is TGTGCCAGTGGGGTCTGGGACACTGAAGCTTTCTTT. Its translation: CASGVWDTEAFF.

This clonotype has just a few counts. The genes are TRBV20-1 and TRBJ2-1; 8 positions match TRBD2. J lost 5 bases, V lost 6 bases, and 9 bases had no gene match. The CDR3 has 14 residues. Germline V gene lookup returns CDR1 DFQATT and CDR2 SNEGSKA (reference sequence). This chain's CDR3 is CSAKSGGWNNEQFF. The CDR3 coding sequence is TGCAGTGCAAAAAGCGGGGGATGGAACAATGAGCAGTTCTTC.

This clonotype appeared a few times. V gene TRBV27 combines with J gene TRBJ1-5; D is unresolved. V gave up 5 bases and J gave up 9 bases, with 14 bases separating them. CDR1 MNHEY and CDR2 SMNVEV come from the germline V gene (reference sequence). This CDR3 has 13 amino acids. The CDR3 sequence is CASSPPGGRPQHF. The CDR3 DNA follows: TGTGCCAGCAGTCCCCCAGGAGGGAGGCCCCAGCATTTT.

The CDR3 DNA reads as TGCAGCGTACTTACAGGGCCCCGCTACGAGCAGTACTTC. The encoded protein is CSVLTGPRYEQYF. The chain employs TRBV29-1 and TRBJ2-7, with D possibly being TRBD1 (6 bases). There are 13 residues in the CDR3. Germline V gives CDR1 SQVTM, CDR2 ANQGSEA. Trimming removed 6 bases from V and 3 bases from J, with 15 bases in between.

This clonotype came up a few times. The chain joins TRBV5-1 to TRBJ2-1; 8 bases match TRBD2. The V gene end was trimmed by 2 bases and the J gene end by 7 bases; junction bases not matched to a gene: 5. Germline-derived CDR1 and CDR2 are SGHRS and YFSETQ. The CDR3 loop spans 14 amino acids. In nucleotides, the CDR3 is TGCGCCAGCAGCTTTAGCGGGGCAGGGAATGAGCAGTTCTTC. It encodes CASSFSGAGNEQFF.

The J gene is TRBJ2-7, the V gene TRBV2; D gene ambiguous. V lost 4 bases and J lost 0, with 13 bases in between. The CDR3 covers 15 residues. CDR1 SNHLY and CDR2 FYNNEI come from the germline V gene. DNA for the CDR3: TGTGCCAGCAGTGTTCTTGGGGTGAGCTCCTACGAGCAGTACTTC. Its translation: CASSVLGVSSYEQYF.

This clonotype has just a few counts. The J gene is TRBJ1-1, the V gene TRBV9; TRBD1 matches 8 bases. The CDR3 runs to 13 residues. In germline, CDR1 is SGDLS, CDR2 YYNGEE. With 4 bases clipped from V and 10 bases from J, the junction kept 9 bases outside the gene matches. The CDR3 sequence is CASSPGQGAAAFF. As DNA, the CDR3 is TGTGCCAGCAGCCCGGGGCAGGGGGCAGCAGCTTTCTTT.

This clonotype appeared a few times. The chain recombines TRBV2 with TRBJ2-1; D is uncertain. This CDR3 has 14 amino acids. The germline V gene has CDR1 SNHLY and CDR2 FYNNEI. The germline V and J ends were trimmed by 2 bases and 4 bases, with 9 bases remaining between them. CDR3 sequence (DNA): TGTGCCAGCAGTGAATTTAGCCTATACAATGAGCAGTTCTTC. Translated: CASSEFSLYNEQFF.

This chain's CDR3 is CSGRQGRDPNYGYTF. The CDR3 bases are TGCAGCGGCCGACAGGGTAGGGACCCTAACTATGGCTACACCTTC. The chain combines TRBV29-1 with TRBJ1-2, with 7 bases fitting TRBD1. This CDR3 is 15 amino acids long. Germline assignment: CDR1 SQVTM and CDR2 ANQGSEA. V dropped 7 bases and J dropped 0; count of bases not matched to a gene: 11.

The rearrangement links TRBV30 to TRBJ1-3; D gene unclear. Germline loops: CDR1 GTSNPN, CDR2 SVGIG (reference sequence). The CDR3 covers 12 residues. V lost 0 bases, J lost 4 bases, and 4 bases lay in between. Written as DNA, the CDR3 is TGTGCCTGGAGTGTACCCGGAAACACCATATATTTT. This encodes CAWSVPGNTIYF.

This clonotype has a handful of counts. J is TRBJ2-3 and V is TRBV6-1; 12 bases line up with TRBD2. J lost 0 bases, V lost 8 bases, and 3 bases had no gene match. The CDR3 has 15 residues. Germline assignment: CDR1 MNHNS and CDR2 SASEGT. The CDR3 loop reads CASSTSGGSTDTQYF. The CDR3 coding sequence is TGTGCCAGCTCTACTAGCGGGGGGAGCACAGATACGCAGTATTTT.